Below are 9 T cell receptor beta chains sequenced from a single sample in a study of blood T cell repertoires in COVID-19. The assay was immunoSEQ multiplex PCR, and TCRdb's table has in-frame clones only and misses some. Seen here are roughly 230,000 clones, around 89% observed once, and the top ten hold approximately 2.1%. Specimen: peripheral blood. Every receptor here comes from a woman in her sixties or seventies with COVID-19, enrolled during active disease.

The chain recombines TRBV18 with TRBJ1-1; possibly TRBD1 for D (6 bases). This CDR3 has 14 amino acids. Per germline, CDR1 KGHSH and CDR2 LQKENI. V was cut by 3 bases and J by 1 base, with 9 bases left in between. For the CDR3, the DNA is TGTGCCAGCTCACCGGAGACAGGGAACACTGAAGCTTTCTTT. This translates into CASSPETGNTEAFF.

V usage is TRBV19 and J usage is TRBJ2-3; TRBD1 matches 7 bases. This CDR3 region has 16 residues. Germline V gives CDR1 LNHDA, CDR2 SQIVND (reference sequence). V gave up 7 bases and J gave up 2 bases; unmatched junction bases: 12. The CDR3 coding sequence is TGTGCCAGTACCTACAGGGGCGCTGAGGCCACAGATACGCAGTATTTT. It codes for CASTYRGAEATDTQYF.

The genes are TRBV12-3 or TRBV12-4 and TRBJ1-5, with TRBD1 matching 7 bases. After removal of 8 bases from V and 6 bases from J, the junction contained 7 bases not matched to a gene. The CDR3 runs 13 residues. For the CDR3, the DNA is TGTGCCAGCTTGCGGCAGGGGGGTCAGCCCCAGCATTTT. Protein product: CASLRQGGQPQHF.

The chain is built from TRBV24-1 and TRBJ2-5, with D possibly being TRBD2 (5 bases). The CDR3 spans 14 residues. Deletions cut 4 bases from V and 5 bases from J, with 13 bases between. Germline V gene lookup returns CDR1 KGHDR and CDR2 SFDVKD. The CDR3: CATSESGITETQYF. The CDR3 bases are TGTGCCACCAGTGAGTCGGGGATCACGGAGACCCAGTACTTC.

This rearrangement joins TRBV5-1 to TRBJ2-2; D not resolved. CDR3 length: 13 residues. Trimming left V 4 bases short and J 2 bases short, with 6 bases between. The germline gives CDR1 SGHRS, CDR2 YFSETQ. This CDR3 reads CASSLLNTGELFF. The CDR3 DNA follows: TGCGCCAGCAGCCTACTAAACACCGGGGAGCTGTTTTTT.

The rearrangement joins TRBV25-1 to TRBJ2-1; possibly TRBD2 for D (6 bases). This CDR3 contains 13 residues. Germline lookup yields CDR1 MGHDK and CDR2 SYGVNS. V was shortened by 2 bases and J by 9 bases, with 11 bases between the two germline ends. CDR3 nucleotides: TGTGCCAGCAGTGAACAGGGAGGAGGTGAGCAGTTCTTC. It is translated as CASSEQGGGEQFF.

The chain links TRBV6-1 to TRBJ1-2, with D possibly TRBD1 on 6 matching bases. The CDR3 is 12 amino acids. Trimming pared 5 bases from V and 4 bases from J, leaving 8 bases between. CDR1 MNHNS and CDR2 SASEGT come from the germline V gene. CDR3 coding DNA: TGTGCCAGCAGTTCGGACAGCTATGGCTACACCTTC. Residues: CASSSDSYGYTF.

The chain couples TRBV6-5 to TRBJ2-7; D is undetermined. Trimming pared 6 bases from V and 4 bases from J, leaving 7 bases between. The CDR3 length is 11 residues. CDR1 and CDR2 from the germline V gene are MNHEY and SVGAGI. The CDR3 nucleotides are TGTGCCAGCAGCCCCTTATACGAGCAGTACTTC. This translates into CASSPLYEQYF.

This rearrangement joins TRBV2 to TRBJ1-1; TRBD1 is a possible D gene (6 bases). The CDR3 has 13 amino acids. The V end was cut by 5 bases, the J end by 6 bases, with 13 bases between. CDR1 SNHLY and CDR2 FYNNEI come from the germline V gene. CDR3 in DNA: TGTGCCAGCAGTACAGGGAAGTCGGCTGAAGCTTTCTTT. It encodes CASSTGKSAEAFF.